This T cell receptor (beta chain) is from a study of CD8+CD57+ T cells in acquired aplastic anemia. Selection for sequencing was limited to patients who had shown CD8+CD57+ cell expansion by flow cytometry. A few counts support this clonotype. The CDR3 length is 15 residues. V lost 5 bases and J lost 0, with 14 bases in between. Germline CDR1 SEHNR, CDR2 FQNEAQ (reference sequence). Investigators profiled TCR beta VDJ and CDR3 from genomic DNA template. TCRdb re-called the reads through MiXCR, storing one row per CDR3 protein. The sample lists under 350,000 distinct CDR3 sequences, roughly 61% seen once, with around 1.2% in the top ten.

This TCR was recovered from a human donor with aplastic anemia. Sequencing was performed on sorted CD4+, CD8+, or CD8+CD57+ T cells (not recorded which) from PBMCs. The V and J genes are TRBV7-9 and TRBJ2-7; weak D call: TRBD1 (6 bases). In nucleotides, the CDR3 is TGTGCCAGCAGCCTTGCGGAGGACAGCTCCTACGAGCAGTACTTC. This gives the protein CASSLAEDSSYEQYF.